These T cell receptor beta chains were read from a single sample in a study of OX40 agonist ivuxolimab in advanced cancers. The method was immunoSEQ multiplex PCR; TCRdb's version includes in-frame clones alone and lacks a portion of them. This table holds 68,000 or so clones, about 89% found once. The input for sequencing was CD4+ or CD8+ T cells sorted from blood, taken in a trial of the OX40 agonist ivuxolimab. All receptors come from an adult with an advanced solid tumor such as melanoma, head and neck, liver or kidney cancer. Both conserved end residues are part of each CDR3. A D gene is named only where the DNA matches it firmly. The listing skips clone size in some rows; elsewhere it reads once, few, many or a size class.

. TRBJ2-6 once TRBV12-2 CASRLVLTGANVLTF TGTGCAAGTCGCTTAGTGCTTACTGGGGCCAACGTCCTGACTTTC
. TRBJ1-1 . TRBV10-1 CASSESRGPLTEAFF TGCGCCAGCAGTGAGTCTCGAGGGCCCCTGACTGAAGCTTTCTTT
TRBD2 TRBJ2-1 . TRBV10-3 CAISLAGGYNEQFF TGTGCCATCAGTTTAGCGGGGGGTTACAATGAGCAGTTCTTC
. TRBJ1-4 . TRBV29-1 CSVVGRNEKLFF TGCAGCGTTGTAGGACGAAATGAAAAACTGTTTTTT
TRBD1 TRBJ1-2 . TRBV6-5 CASSKGQGNYGYTF TGTGCCAGCAGTAAGGGACAGGGCAACTATGGCTACACCTTC
TRBD1 TRBJ1-1 . TRBV7-9 CASSFPGQGKNTEAFF TGTGCCAGCAGTTTCCCGGGACAGGGGAAGAACACTGAAGCTTTCTTT
. TRBJ2-3 . TRBV27 CASRLSGTDTQYF TGTGCCAGCAGATTGAGTGGCACAGATACGCAGTATTTT
. TRBJ2-7 . TRBV11-3 CASSLDSGTSYEQYF TGTGCCAGCAGCTTAGACTCAGGTACCTCCTACGAGCAGTACTTC
TRBD1 TRBJ1-2 . TRBV4-3 CASRGDRERGGYRYTF TGCGCCAGCAGGGGGGACAGGGAAAGGGGGGGATATCGCTACACCTTC
. TRBJ1-2 . TRBV6-6 CASSYLPESYGYTF TGTGCCAGCAGTTACCTTCCAGAGTCTTATGGCTACACCTTC